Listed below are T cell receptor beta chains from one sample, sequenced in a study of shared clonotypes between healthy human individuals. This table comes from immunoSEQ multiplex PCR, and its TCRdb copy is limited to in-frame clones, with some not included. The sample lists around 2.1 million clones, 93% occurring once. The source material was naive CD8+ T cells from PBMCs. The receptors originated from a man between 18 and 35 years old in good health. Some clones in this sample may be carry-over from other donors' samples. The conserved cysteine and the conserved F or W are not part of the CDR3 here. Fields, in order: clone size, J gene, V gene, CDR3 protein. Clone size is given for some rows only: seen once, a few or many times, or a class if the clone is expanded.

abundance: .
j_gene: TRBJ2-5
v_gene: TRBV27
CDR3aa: ASRGEGQETQY

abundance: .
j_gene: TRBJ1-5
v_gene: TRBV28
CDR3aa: ASSYDRYNQPQH

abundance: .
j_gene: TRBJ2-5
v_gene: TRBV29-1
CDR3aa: SVRAPETQY

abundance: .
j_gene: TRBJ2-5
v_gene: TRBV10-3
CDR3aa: ATSRTSGSQETQY

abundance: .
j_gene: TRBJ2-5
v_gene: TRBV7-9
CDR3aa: ASSLVLPGQGRETQY

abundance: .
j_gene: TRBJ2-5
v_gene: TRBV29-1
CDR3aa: SVGVGGREETQY

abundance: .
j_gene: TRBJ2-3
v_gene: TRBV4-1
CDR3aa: ASSPSRSSTDTQY

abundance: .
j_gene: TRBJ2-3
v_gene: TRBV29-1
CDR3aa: SVEGGSGSDTQY

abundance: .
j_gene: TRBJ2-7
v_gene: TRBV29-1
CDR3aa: SAVTGGSYEQY

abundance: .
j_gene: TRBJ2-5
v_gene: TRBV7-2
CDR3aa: ASRRTGVGALETQY

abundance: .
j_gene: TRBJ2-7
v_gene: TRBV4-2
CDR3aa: ASSSGKGYEQY

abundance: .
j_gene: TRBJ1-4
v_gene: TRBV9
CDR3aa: ASSGGVGNEKLF

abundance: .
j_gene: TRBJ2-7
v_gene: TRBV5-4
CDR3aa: ASSPGGNYEQY

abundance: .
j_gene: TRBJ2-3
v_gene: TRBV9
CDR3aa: ASSVYPGLSTDTQY

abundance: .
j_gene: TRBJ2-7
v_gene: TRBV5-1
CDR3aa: ASSLARLAGSYEQY

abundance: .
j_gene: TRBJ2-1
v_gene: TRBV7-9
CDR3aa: ASTQGLRGRYSYNEQF

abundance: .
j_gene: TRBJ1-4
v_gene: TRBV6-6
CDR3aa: AERGGENEKLF

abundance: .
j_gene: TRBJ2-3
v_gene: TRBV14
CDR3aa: ASSQFKTDTQY

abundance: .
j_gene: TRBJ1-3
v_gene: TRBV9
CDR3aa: ASSVERTPSGNTIY

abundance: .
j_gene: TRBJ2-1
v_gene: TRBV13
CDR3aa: ASSWDRADNEQF

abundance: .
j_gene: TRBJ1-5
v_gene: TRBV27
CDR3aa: ASSSGLWQPQH

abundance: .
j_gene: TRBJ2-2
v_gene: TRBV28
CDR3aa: ASRTGTYTGELF

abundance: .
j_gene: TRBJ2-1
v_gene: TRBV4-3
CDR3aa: ASSQDAGTDEQF

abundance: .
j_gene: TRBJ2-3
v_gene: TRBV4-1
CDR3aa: ASSQGDRGVADTQY

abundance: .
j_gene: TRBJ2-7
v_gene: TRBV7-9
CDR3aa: ASSLGGDRIGEQY

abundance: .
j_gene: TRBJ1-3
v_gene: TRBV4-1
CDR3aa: ASSQDPRALSGNTIY

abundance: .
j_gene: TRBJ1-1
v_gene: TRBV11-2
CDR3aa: ASSSDRTQAF

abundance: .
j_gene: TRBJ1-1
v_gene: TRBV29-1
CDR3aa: SVEGLNTEAF

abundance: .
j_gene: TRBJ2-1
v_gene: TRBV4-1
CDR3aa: ASSLTGVPMSSYNEQF

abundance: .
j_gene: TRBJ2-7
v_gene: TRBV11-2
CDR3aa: ASSVGQGDYEQY

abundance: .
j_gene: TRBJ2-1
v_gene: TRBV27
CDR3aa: ASSARAGEQF

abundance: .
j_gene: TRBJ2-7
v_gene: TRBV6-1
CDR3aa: ASSEEGLAGAYEQY

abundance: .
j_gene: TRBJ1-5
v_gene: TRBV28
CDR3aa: ASRTTSAAYSGNQPQH

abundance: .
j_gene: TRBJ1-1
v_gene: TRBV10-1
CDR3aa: ASAPTGGNTEAF

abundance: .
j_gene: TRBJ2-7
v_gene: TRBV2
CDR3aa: ASSIGDEQY

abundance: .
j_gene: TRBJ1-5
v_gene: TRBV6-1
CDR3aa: ASSEGQIQPQH

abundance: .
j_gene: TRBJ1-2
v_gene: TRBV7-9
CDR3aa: ASSPLGGEAAYGYT

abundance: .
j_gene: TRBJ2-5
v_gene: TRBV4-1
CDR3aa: ASSQEGQGETQY

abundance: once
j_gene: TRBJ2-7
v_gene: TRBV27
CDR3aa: ASKAGGAYYEQY

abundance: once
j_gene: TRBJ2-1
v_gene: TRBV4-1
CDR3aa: ASSLRSSGELSSYNEQF

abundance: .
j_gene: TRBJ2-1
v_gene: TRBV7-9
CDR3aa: ASSTTSGPYNEQF

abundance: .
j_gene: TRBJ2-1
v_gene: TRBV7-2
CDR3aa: ASSLVFSGNEQF

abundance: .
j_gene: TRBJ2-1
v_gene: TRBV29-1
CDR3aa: SVEPASYNEQF

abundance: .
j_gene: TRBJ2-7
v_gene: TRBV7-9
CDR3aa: ASTQGGVWNEQY

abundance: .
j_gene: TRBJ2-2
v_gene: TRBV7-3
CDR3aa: ASSFKNTGELF

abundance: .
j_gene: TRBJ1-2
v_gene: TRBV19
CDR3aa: ATGPGRAWDGYT

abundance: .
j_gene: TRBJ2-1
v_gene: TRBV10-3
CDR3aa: ATSPLDVVDEQF

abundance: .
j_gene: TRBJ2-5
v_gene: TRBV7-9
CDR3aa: ASSLVGTDYQETQY

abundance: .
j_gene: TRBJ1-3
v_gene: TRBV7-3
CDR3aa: ASSLKGVVSPDSGNTIY

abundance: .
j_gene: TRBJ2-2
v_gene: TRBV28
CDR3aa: ASRPTGTRYGTGELF

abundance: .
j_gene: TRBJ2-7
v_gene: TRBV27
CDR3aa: ASSFGLGLGEQY

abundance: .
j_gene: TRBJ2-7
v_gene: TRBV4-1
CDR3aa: ASSQGGPGYEQY

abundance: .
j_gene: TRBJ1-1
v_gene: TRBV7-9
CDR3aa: ASSLVRGGRDTEAF

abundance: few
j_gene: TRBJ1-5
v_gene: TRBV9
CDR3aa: ASSVGRGNNQPQH

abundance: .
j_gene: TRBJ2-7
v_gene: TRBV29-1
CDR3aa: SVLGGFGYEQY

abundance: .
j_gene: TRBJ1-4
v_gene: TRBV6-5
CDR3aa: ASSYSGGSTNEKLF

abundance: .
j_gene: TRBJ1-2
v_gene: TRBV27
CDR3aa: ASSRTGGYGYT

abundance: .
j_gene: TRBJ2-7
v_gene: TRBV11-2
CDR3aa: ASSFDRDYEQY

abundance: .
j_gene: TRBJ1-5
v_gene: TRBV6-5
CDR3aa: ASRLAGTSNQPQH